The clone carrying this T cell receptor (beta chain) was seen more than once but under ten times. Its antigen is not known. V dropped 4 bases and J dropped 7; count of bases not matched to a gene: 12. The CDR3 covers 16 residues. This entry belongs to a study of identical twins. Study-level points and caveats: The study reached conclusions through statistical analysis that was cross-sectional, not following the same donors.

Through template switching, a universal primer site was introduced, and the cDNA contained unique molecular identifiers. In TCRdb, the 5' RACE reads were re-called with MiXCR into one record per CDR3 protein. This table holds about 470,000 distinct CDR3 sequences, roughly 24% found once. These data also formed part of another study, on T cells expressing NK-cell markers. From that paper: It was sorted CD3+CD56-NKG2C+, CD3+CD56+NKG2C- and CD3+CD56+NKG2C+ T cells that provided the TCR beta repertoires. In six donors, dominant NKG2C+ clonotypes were roughly 1.0-7.5% of CD8+ T cells.

This chain links TRBV12-3 or TRBV12-4 with TRBJ2-1, with 8 nucleotides matching TRBD2. The sequenced sample was CD4+ T cells sorted from blood. The sequence came from a woman younger than 35 in good health. The CDR3: CASSSFGGALRNEQFF. DNA of the CDR3: TGTGCCAGCAGTTCATTCGGGGGGGCTCTGAGGAATGAGCAGTTCTTC.